Following are 18 T cell receptor beta chains from one sample sequenced in a study of control samples from healthy donors and cancer patients. This table comes from immunoSEQ multiplex PCR, and its TCRdb copy is limited to in-frame clones, with some not included. The sample lists about 150,000 clones, just under 95% seen once, with 5.5% to 6% in the top ten. Sample: blood. The source is a man aged 40-49 years in good health.

The chain combines TRBV19 with TRBJ1-5; D is perhaps TRBD1 (6 bases). From germline, CDR1 is LNHDA and CDR2 SQIVND (reference sequence). Trimming removed 5 bases at V and 0 bases at J, with 11 bases between. This CDR3 has 15 residues. The CDR3 spells CASSLRTDSNQPQHF. The CDR3 DNA reads as TGTGCCAGTAGTCTCCGGACAGATAGCAATCAGCCCCAGCATTTT.

The chain has TRBV24-1 and TRBJ1-2, with D possibly matching TRBD1 (5 bases). With 6 bases removed from V and 7 bases from J, the gap between germline ends came to 8 bases. CDR3 length: 11 residues. Germline CDR1 reads KGHDR; CDR2 reads SFDVKD. CDR3: CATSQGAGYTF. The CDR3 DNA is TGTGCCACCAGTCAGGGTGCTGGCTACACCTTC.

The V gene is TRBV7-2, the J gene TRBJ2-3; weak D call: TRBD2 (5 bases). The germline V gene encodes CDR1 SGHTA and CDR2 FQGNSA. V gave up 1 base and J gave up 2 bases, with 10 bases separating them. This CDR3 contains 15 residues. CDR3 sequence reads: CASSLGAVSTDTQYF. The DNA of the CDR3 is TGTGCCAGCAGCTTAGGAGCGGTTTCCACAGATACGCAGTATTTT.

The chain recombines TRBV6-2 or TRBV6-3 with TRBJ1-1; the D is unclear. Trimming cost V 0 bases and J 7 bases, with 9 bases left between them. The CDR3 runs to 13 residues. The germline V gene encodes CDR1 MNHEY and CDR2 SVGEGT. CDR3 DNA: TGTGCCAGCAGTTACTCGACTGGCAGTGAAGCTTTCTTT. Protein product: CASSYSTGSEAFF.

The CDR3 DNA reads as TGCAGCGCCGAAGGGGCGTATCCCACAGTGGGTGGCTACACCTTC. This codes for CSAEGAYPTVGGYTF. This sequence joins TRBV29-1 and TRBJ1-2; a weak D match, TRBD1 (5 bases). Between the trimmed V and J ends, which lost 7 bases and 7 bases, there was a span of 25 bases. Germline V gives CDR1 SQVTM, CDR2 ANQGSEA. The CDR3 totals 15 residues.

Regarding this clone: At the DNA level, this CDR3 is encoded by other sequences in the same sample as well. V is TRBV6-2 or TRBV6-3 and J is TRBJ2-2, with a possible D match to TRBD2 (6 bases). Trimming took off 0 bases at V and 3 bases at J, with 8 bases between the two ends. Germline V gives CDR1 MNHEY, CDR2 SVGEGT. The CDR3 spans 15 residues. CDR3: CASSYSGGDTGELFF. The DNA of the CDR3 is TGTGCCAGCAGTTACTCCGGGGGTGACACCGGGGAGCTGTTTTTT.

V usage is TRBV5-4 and J usage is TRBJ1-2, with 7 bases fitting TRBD1. The CDR3 consists of 14 residues. Germline V gives CDR1 SGHNT, CDR2 YYREEE (reference sequence). V was pared by 4 bases and J by 0 bases, with 3 bases of the junction left unmatched. The CDR3 here is CASSRDRPNYGYTF. DNA for the CDR3: TGTGCCAGCAGCCGGGACAGACCTAACTATGGCTACACCTTC.

The chain links TRBV7-9 to TRBJ1-2, with 9 bases fitting TRBD1. V lost 0 bases to trimming and J lost 0 bases; unmatched junction nucleotides: 8. The CDR3 totals 18 residues. Germline CDR1 is SEHNR and CDR2 is FQNEAQ (reference sequence). CDR3 in DNA: TGTGCCAGCAGCTTAGCGACCGGGACAGGGCCCACTAACTATGGCTACACCTTC. Amino acid sequence: CASSLATGTGPTNYGYTF.

V and J are TRBV18 and TRBJ1-1; D perhaps matches TRBD1 (5 bases). Germline V CDR1 and CDR2: KGHSH, LQKENI. Trimming pared 2 bases from V and 4 bases from J, leaving 11 bases between. The CDR3 sequence is 14 residues long. The CDR3 nucleotides read TGTGCCAGCTCACCAGGGGGTTGGGGCACTGAAGCTTTCTTT. Its translation is CASSPGGWGTEAFF.

This clone came up once. This sequence joins TRBV15 and TRBJ2-7; 7 positions match TRBD1. After removal of 8 bases from V and 3 bases from J, the junction contained 4 bases not matched to a gene. Germline V gene lookup returns CDR1 LNHNV and CDR2 YYDKDF (reference sequence). The CDR3 loop spans 12 amino acids. The CDR3 loop is CATRQGIYEQYF. The CDR3 DNA reads as TGTGCCACCCGACAGGGAATCTACGAGCAGTACTTC.

The V call is TRBV28, the J call TRBJ1-1, with 10 bases lining up with TRBD1. The CDR3 runs 14 residues. CDR1 and CDR2 from the germline V gene are MDHEN and SYDVKM. V lost 2 bases to trimming and J lost 5 bases; unmatched junction nucleotides: 2. The CDR3 loop reads CASSLRGQGTEAFF. The CDR3 nucleotides are TGTGCCAGCAGTTTAAGGGGACAGGGGACTGAAGCTTTCTTT.

The chain joins TRBV5-1 to TRBJ1-4; a possible D gene is TRBD1 (5 bases). This CDR3 has 15 amino acids. V lost 0 bases to trimming and J lost 7 bases, with 13 bases between them. CDR1 is SGHRS and CDR2 is YFSETQ in the germline V gene. CDR3 residues: CASSLGGAWGEKLFF. For the CDR3, the DNA is TGCGCCAGCAGCTTGGGCGGGGCCTGGGGTGAAAAACTGTTTTTT.

The V gene is TRBV9, the J gene TRBJ2-1; TRBD1 or TRBD2 may be the D gene (5 bases each). Looked up from germline, CDR1 is SGDLS and CDR2 is YYNGEE. The length of the CDR3 is 13 residues. Trimming took off 3 bases at V and 1 base at J, with 5 bases between the two ends. CDR3 in amino acids: CASSGGSYNEQFF. In nucleotides, the CDR3 is TGTGCCAGCAGCGGGGGGTCCTACAATGAGCAGTTCTTC.

CDR3 residues: CASSQPTQGRGTEAFF. The CDR3 bases are TGCGCCAGCAGCCAGCCTACACAGGGTCGGGGCACTGAAGCTTTCTTT. The chain recombines TRBV4-1 with TRBJ1-1, with D perhaps matching TRBD1 (6 bases). In germline, CDR1 is MGHRA, CDR2 YSYEKL. The CDR3 runs 16 residues. Deletions cut 3 bases from V and 4 bases from J, with 18 bases between.

This clone was detected only once. The same CDR3 also results from other DNA sequences found in this sample. The J gene is TRBJ1-1, the V gene TRBV18, with D possibly TRBD1 on 5 matching bases. Germline CDR1 is KGHSH and CDR2 is LQKENI. CDR3 size: 13 residues. The germline V and J ends were trimmed by 2 bases and 3 bases, with 7 bases remaining between them. CDR3 region: CASSPSRDTEAFF. Written as DNA, the CDR3 is TGTGCCAGCTCACCATCCAGGGACACTGAAGCTTTCTTT.

This clone showed up just once. This chain links TRBV7-2 with TRBJ1-1; D is ambiguous. Trimming left V 3 bases short and J 2 bases short, with 4 bases between. Germline V gives CDR1 SGHTA, CDR2 FQGNSA. There are 12 residues in the CDR3. The chain's CDR3 is CASSFSNTEAFF. CDR3 bases: TGTGCCAGCAGCTTCTCTAACACTGAAGCTTTCTTT. Filled out from reference TRBV7-2 and TRBJ1-1, the complete variable domain reads GAGVSQSPSNKVTEKGKDVELRCDPISGHTALYWYRQSLGQGLEFLIYFQGNSAPDKSGLPSDRFSAERTGGSVSTLTIQRTQQEDSAVYLCASSFSNTEAFFGQGTRLTVV.

This clone was detected only once. The V call is TRBV9, the J call TRBJ2-5; a weak D match, TRBD1 (6 bases). The CDR3 spans 13 residues. Germline CDR1 and CDR2: SGDLS and YYNGEE. The V end was cut by 3 bases, the J end by 2 bases, with 8 bases between. CDR3 nucleotides: TGTGCCAGCAGCGGGACAGTACAAGAGACCCAGTACTTC. Protein: CASSGTVQETQYF.

V usage is TRBV4-1 and J usage is TRBJ1-1, with D tentatively TRBD1 (5 bases). Germline values: CDR1 MGHRA, CDR2 YSYEKL. The CDR3 loop spans 15 amino acids. V gave up 4 bases and J gave up 1 base, with 13 bases separating them. CDR3 protein: CASSLGPGGNTEAFF. The CDR3 DNA is TGCGCCAGCAGCCTTGGACCGGGGGGGAACACTGAAGCTTTCTTT.